This TCR beta chain was retrieved from a study of T cell repertoires in cytomegalovirus infection. The CDR3 totals 16 residues. V gave up 1 base and J gave up 4 bases; unmatched junction bases: 4. MiXCR, run by TCRdb on the reads, gives a single entry per CDR3 protein. The table has 210,000 or so distinct CDR3 sequences, 6.5% seen once. This clonotype was found many times. The rearrangement uses TRBV12-3 or TRBV12-4 and TRBJ2-1, with 10 bases lining up with TRBD2. The sequencing sample was made of PBMCs. This sequence originates from a human donor in good health (CMV status not recorded). Some clones in this sample may be carry-over from other donors' samples. CDR3 amino acids: CASSLGGLAAYNEQFF. CDR3 nucleotide sequence: TGTGCCAGCAGTTTAGGTGGACTAGCGGCTTACAATGAGCAGTTCTTC.